These 12 T cell receptor beta chains share one sample of origin, sequenced in a study of circulating CD8 cells and anti-PD-1 response in melanoma. Each library started from about 15 ng of total RNA using the QIAseq Immune Repertoire TCR panel. Using its own MiXCR run on the reads, TCRdb lists one record per CDR3 protein. The sample lists hundreds of distinct CDR3 sequences; approximately 9% were seen once. Sorting of live CD3+CD8+TCRalphabeta+ cells by PD-1 and/or TIGIT gave four subsets. The material was CD8+ T cells from PBMCs, obtained at baseline or after one month of anti-PD-1 therapy (not recorded which). These receptors were collected from a human donor with melanoma.

Within the sample, this clonotype is large. The chain employs TRBV27 and TRBJ2-2; D unresolved. The CDR3 totals 13 residues. Trimming shortened V by 6 bases and J by 7 bases, and 12 bases separated the two germline ends. In germline, CDR1 is MNHEY, CDR2 SMNVEV (reference sequence). The CDR3 DNA follows: TGTGCCAGCAGGGAGACCTACAGCGGGGAGCTGTTTTTT. It specifies CASRETYSGELFF.

This clonotype is large (0.1 to 1%) in the sample. The chain recombines TRBV7-2 with TRBJ1-6, with D perhaps matching TRBD1 (5 bases). Trimming stripped 1 base from V and 2 bases from J, with 15 bases between. The CDR3 is 18 residues long. Germline-derived CDR1 and CDR2 are SGHTA and FQGNSA. Written as DNA, the CDR3 is TGTGCCAGCAGCTTAGGGGTCATAAGGGGCGCCTATAATTCACCCCTCCACTTT. Translation: CASSLGVIRGAYNSPLHF.

This clonotype is termed medium-sized. The rearrangement joins TRBV28 to TRBJ2-7; no reliable D call. V lost 1 base, J lost 3 bases, and 13 bases lay in between. The CDR3 is 15 residues long. Germline V lookup: CDR1 MDHEN, CDR2 SYDVKM. The CDR3 region is CASSLLEQFLYEQYF. The CDR3 DNA sequence: TGTGCCAGCAGTTTATTAGAACAGTTCCTCTACGAGCAGTACTTC.

This clonotype qualifies as hyperexpanded. The chain employs TRBV2 and TRBJ2-5; D not certain. CDR3 length: 14 residues. Per germline, CDR1 SNHLY and CDR2 FYNNEI. Trimming removed 5 bases from V and 5 bases from J, with 15 bases in between. Here the CDR3 DNA reads TGTGCCAGCAGTTCCCGTGTGCCAATGGAGACCCAGTACTTC. Translation: CASSSRVPMETQYF.

This clonotype is labeled hyperexpanded. The gene calls are TRBV18 and TRBJ2-7; TRBD2 agrees at 8 bases. The trim removed 4 bases at V and 5 bases at J, leaving 4 bases unmatched. The CDR3 extends over 13 amino acids. The germline V gene has CDR1 KGHSH and CDR2 LQKENI. The CDR3 DNA reads TGTGCCAGCTCACGGACTAGCATCCACGAGCAGTACTTC. Amino acid sequence: CASSRTSIHEQYF.

This clonotype is categorized as medium-sized. The chain couples TRBV4-2 to TRBJ1-5; possibly TRBD1 for D (6 bases). There are 16 residues in the CDR3. From germline, CDR1 is LGHNA and CDR2 YNFKEQ. Trimming stripped 0 bases from V and 3 bases from J, with 12 bases between. The CDR3 sequence: CASSQDPGQSNQPQHF. In nucleotides, the CDR3 is TGTGCCAGCAGCCAAGACCCTGGACAGTCCAATCAGCCCCAGCATTTT.

In its sample, this clonotype ranks as large (0.1 to 1%). The rearrangement uses TRBV7-3 and TRBJ2-3; D uncertain. The germline gives CDR1 SGHTA, CDR2 FQGTGA. The V gene lost 3 bases and the J gene lost 2 bases, with 6 bases spanning the gap. This CDR3 spans 13 amino acids. The CDR3 loop reads CASSFRPTDTQYF. The DNA of the CDR3 is TGTGCCAGCAGCTTCCGTCCCACAGATACGCAGTATTTT.

By share, this clonotype counts as medium-sized. The chain combines TRBV2 with TRBJ2-7; possible D gene TRBD2, 5 bases. V shed 9 bases and J shed 6 bases, with 15 bases lying between them. The germline CDR1 and CDR2 sequences are SNHLY and FYNNEI. The CDR3 runs 12 residues. CDR3 region: CARGNLAFEQYF. CDR3 DNA: TGTGCCAGGGGGAACCTAGCTTTCGAGCAGTACTTC.

The table lists this clonotype with a few counts. The conserved phenylalanine or tryptophan normally closing the CDR3 is absent here, so this likely arose from a read error. The chain carries TRBV28 and TRBJ2-5; the match to TRBD2 covers 12 bases. CDR3 length equals 16 residues. Germline assignment: CDR1 MDHEN and CDR2 SYDVKM. V was clipped by 5 bases and J by 1 base; unmatched bases: 5. CDR3 loop: CASSPRTSGIQETQYS. The DNA for the CDR3 is TGTGCCAGCAGTCCGCGGACTAGCGGGATCCAAGAGACCCAGTACTCC.

This clonotype is deemed medium-sized. V gene TRBV24-1 combines with J gene TRBJ2-5; 10 bases line up with TRBD1. Losses at the gene ends were 4 bases for V and 5 bases for J; bases not matched to a gene: 6. There are 15 residues in the CDR3. Germline CDR1 and CDR2: KGHDR and SFDVKD. Here the CDR3 DNA reads TGTGCCACCAGTGAAGGACAGGGGGGCTCGGAGACCCAGTACTTC. Translating it yields CATSEGQGGSETQYF.

By sample share, this clonotype is medium-sized. V is TRBV9 and J is TRBJ1-1; a weak D match, TRBD1 (6 bases). The CDR3 extends over 13 amino acids. V shed 3 bases and J shed 1 base, with 7 bases lying between them. Germline CDR1 and CDR2: SGDLS and YYNGEE. CDR3 nucleotide sequence: TGTGCCAGCAGCGAAGGGGGGAACACTGAAGCTTTCTTT. Translated: CASSEGGNTEAFF.

By share, this clonotype ranks as medium-sized. The V call is TRBV7-3, the J call TRBJ2-7; TRBD2 matches at 8 bases. The CDR3 sequence is 18 residues long. Germline trimming cut 5 bases from V and 0 bases from J; bases unmatched to any gene: 15. CDR1 is SGHTA, CDR2 FQGTGA, per germline. The CDR3 loop reads CASSQTGVAGHCSYEQYF. CDR3 nucleotide sequence: TGTGCCAGCAGCCAAACGGGGGTAGCGGGGCATTGCTCCTACGAGCAGTACTTC. Full variable domain (outside the CDR3, taken from reference TRBV7-3 and TRBJ2-7): GAGVSQTPSNKVTEKGKYVELRCDPISGHTALYWYRQSLGQGPEFLIYFQGTGAADDSGLPNDRFFAVRPEGSVSTLKIQRTERGDSAVYLCASSQTGVAGHCSYEQYFGPGTRLTVT.